The next 13 T cell receptor beta chains were all read from a single sample in a study of cytomegalovirus exposure and HLA in healthy donors (dated by TCRdb to 2016 to 2017). Libraries were made using the immunoSEQ multiplex PCR assay. The multiplex PCR relied on a mix of 60 forward primers for TCR Vbeta segments and 13 reverse primers for TCR Jbeta segments. Drawn from immuneACCESS, this table holds only the in-frame rearrangements with V and J called that TCRdb kept. Clones are partly lost; checked studies trace under half to an unresolved V gene and leave the rest unexplained. The sample yields 100,000 to 150,000 clones; 77% were counted once. Jointly, the top ten make up 3.7% of the sample. Input material: PBMCs. These receptors all stem from a human donor in good health.

The rearrangement joins TRBV5-1 to TRBJ2-1; D not certain. The CDR3 spans 14 residues. Germline V CDR1 and CDR2: SGHRS, YFSETQ. Trimming took off 1 base at V and 6 bases at J, with 11 bases between the two ends. The chain's CDR3 is CASSLSGGPNEQFF. In DNA, the CDR3 is TGCGCCAGCAGCTTGTCAGGTGGCCCCAATGAGCAGTTCTTC.

Here the CDR3 DNA reads TGTGCCAGCAGCCTGACAGGGTGGCATGGCTACACCTTC. Its translation is CASSLTGWHGYTF. V and J are TRBV27 and TRBJ1-2; TRBD1 matches 7 bases. The CDR3 runs 13 residues. The germline gives CDR1 MNHEY, CDR2 SMNVEV (reference sequence). V shed 6 bases and J 6 bases; nucleotides not matched to a gene: 7.

The chain has TRBV28 and TRBJ2-2, with D unclear. V was cut by 3 bases and J by 4 bases, with 6 bases left in between. The germline V gene encodes CDR1 MDHEN and CDR2 SYDVKM. The length of the CDR3 is 13 residues. The CDR3 DNA follows: TGTGCCAGCAGTTTTCAGGTCACCGGGGAGCTGTTTTTT. Residues: CASSFQVTGELFF.

The CDR3 spells CASSDQGLYGYTF. The CDR3 bases are TGTGCCAGCAGCGACCAGGGGCTCTATGGCTACACCTTC. This chain links TRBV7-9 with TRBJ1-2, with D perhaps TRBD1 (6 bases). V lost 5 bases and J 4 bases, leaving 11 bases between the germline ends. The germline V gene has CDR1 SEHNR and CDR2 FQNEAQ (reference sequence). This CDR3 spans 13 amino acids.

The chain uses TRBV6-5 and TRBJ1-2, with 8 bases aligning to TRBD1. This CDR3 contains 12 residues. Trimming cost V 7 bases and J 13 bases; bases outside gene matches: 11. CDR1 and CDR2 from the germline V gene are MNHEY and SVGAGI. CDR3 residues: CASISGTGGGTF. CDR3 DNA: TGTGCCAGCATTTCCGGGACAGGCGGTGGCACCTTC.

This sequence joins TRBV29-1 and TRBJ2-7; D possibly corresponds to TRBD2 (5 bases). The CDR3 extends over 11 amino acids. Trimming took 6 bases from V and 3 from J, leaving 9 bases between them. In germline, CDR1 is SQVTM, CDR2 ANQGSEA. The DNA for the CDR3 is TGCAGCGTGAGAGGGAACTACGAGCAGTACTTC. This encodes CSVRGNYEQYF.

With regard to this clone: Sequence at one end of the junction differs from germline and may be a read error. The chain is built from TRBV11-3 and TRBJ2-6, with D perhaps matching TRBD1 (5 bases). From germline, CDR1 is SGHNT and CDR2 YENEEA. The CDR3 length is 14 residues. CDR3 sequence (DNA): TGTGCCAGCAGCCTTTCGCCTGGGGCCAACGGCCTGACTTTC. This translates into CASSLSPGANGLTF.

The rearrangement links TRBV14 to TRBJ1-2; TRBD1 might be the D (5 bases). Per the germline V gene, CDR1 is SGHDN and CDR2 is FVKESK. The CDR3 length is 16 residues. With 8 bases removed from V and 5 bases from J, the gap between germline ends came to 24 bases. CDR3 sequence reads: CASGSIGHSLGYGYTF. The DNA of the CDR3 is TGTGCCAGCGGATCCATAGGACACTCACTGGGGTATGGCTACACCTTC.

This sequence joins TRBV29-1 and TRBJ2-1; D remains ambiguous. Trimming stripped 1 base from V and 0 bases from J, with 10 bases between. Germline V gene sequence: CDR1 SQVTM, CDR2 ANQGSEA. The CDR3 runs 15 residues. The CDR3 loop reads CSVEGLRYSYNEQFF. The CDR3 nucleotides are TGCAGCGTTGAAGGACTGCGGTACTCCTACAATGAGCAGTTCTTC.

CDR3 coding DNA: TGTGCCAGCAGCTTCGGGGGTTACGAGCAGTACTTC. The encoded protein is CASSFGGYEQYF. V and J are TRBV5-6 and TRBJ2-7; a possible D gene is TRBD2 (6 bases). The germline CDR1 and CDR2 sequences are SGHDT and YYEEEE. Trimming took 2 bases from V and 4 from J, leaving 7 bases between them. The CDR3 is 12 amino acids.

The chain has TRBV5-5 and TRBJ1-2; 8 bases fit TRBD1. J was trimmed by 6 bases and V by 4 bases; bases with no gene match: 5. The CDR3 length is 13 residues. Germline V CDR1 and CDR2: SGHKS, YYEKEE (reference sequence). The CDR3 loop is CASSLTGEHGYTF. The CDR3 DNA follows: TGTGCCAGCAGCCTGACAGGGGAACATGGCTACACCTTC.

With regard to this clone: Germline is not matched at one junction end, which may reflect a read error. The chain recombines TRBV7-7 with TRBJ2-1; 12 bases fit TRBD2. CDR1 and CDR2 (germline): SSHAT, FNYEAQ (reference sequence). The CDR3 has 16 amino acids. The CDR3 coding sequence is TGTGCTAGCAGCTTAGAACTAGCGGGAGGAAACAATGAGCAGTTCTTC. Protein sequence: CASSLELAGGNNEQFF.

The rearrangement joins TRBV7-9 to TRBJ2-3; 7 positions agree with TRBD1. Unmatched junction bases numbered 5, after V lost 5 bases and J lost 3 bases. Germline CDR1 SEHNR, CDR2 FQNEAQ (reference sequence). The CDR3 runs to 14 residues. The CDR3 DNA reads as TGTGCCAGCAGCCAGGGGGATGGTACAGATACGCAGTATTTT. Translation: CASSQGDGTDTQYF.